Presented here are 11 T cell receptor beta chains from one specimen sequenced in a study of chemoradiotherapy in HPV16-positive cancers. The assay was immunoSEQ multiplex PCR, and TCRdb's table has in-frame clones only and misses some. In the table there are tens of thousands of clones, roughly 90% of which are singletons. The sequencing here drew on blood, taken from a patient who underwent chemoradiotherapy. These receptors all stem from a human donor with HPV-associated anogenital cancer.

This chain links TRBV5-4 with TRBJ1-2, with a possible D match to TRBD1 (6 bases). Germline V gene lookup returns CDR1 SGHNT and CDR2 YYREEE (reference sequence). Deletions cut 3 bases from V and 8 bases from J, with 17 bases between. The CDR3 is 14 amino acids. CDR3 sequence: CASSSTGPQEGYTF. For the CDR3, the DNA is TGTGCCAGCAGCTCCACAGGGCCTCAGGAAGGCTACACCTTC.

V usage is TRBV7-2 and J usage is TRBJ2-3; D not certain. V lost 6 bases and J lost 3, with 13 bases in between. The CDR3 is 14 residues long. Germline values: CDR1 SGHTA, CDR2 FQGNSA. The CDR3 sequence is CASRTPRPTDTQYF. The CDR3 bases are TGTGCCAGCAGGACGCCCAGGCCAACAGATACGCAGTATTTT.

This sequence joins TRBV11-2 and TRBJ2-2; 9 bases line up with TRBD1. The CDR3 is 18 residues long. Losses at the gene ends were 3 bases for V and 1 base for J; bases not matched to a gene: 9. Germline lookup yields CDR1 SGHAT and CDR2 FQNNGV. The CDR3: CASSLGLGQGLNTGELFF. The CDR3 DNA follows: TGTGCCAGCAGCTTGGGCTTGGGACAGGGATTGAACACCGGGGAGCTGTTTTTT.

The rearrangement uses TRBV12-5 and TRBJ1-4, with D perhaps TRBD1 (5 bases). The CDR3 contains 14 residues. V was pared by 2 bases and J by 7 bases, with 11 bases between. Germline assignment: CDR1 LGHNT and CDR2 FRNRAP. CDR3 nucleotide sequence: TGTGCTAGTGGTTTGTTAGGGGATGGTGAAAAACTGTTTTTT. It yields the protein CASGLLGDGEKLFF.

V usage is TRBV5-6 and J usage is TRBJ2-1, with 8 bases matching TRBD2. The length of the CDR3 is 14 residues. With 4 bases clipped from V and 7 bases from J, the junction kept 7 bases outside the gene matches. Germline V gene data show CDR1 as SGHDT and CDR2 as YYEEEE. The CDR3 loop reads CASSIGLAGNEQFF. In DNA, the CDR3 is TGTGCCAGCAGCATTGGACTAGCCGGTAATGAGCAGTTCTTC.

The chain carries TRBV27 and TRBJ2-3; possible D gene TRBD1, 5 bases. This CDR3 region has 16 residues. V was cut by 5 bases and J by 3 bases, with 18 bases left in between. CDR1 and CDR2 from the germline V gene are MNHEY and SMNVEV (reference sequence). The CDR3: CASSPLGAGPTDTQYF. The DNA of the CDR3 is TGTGCCAGCAGTCCCCTAGGGGCAGGGCCGACAGATACGCAGTATTTT.

The table lists this clone with a few counts. The chain combines TRBV7-9 with TRBJ2-7; D is unresolved. Germline V gene data show CDR1 as SEHNR and CDR2 as FQNEAQ (reference sequence). The CDR3 covers 11 residues. V shed 4 bases and J shed 7 bases, with 8 bases lying between them. The CDR3 sequence: CASSSNREQYF. DNA of the CDR3: TGTGCCAGCAGCTCAAATCGGGAGCAGTACTTC.

This chain links TRBV10-3 with TRBJ2-5; TRBD1 matches 7 bases. The CDR3 is 15 residues long. Germline V lookup: CDR1 ENHRY, CDR2 SYGVKD. Trimming at V came to 5 bases and at J to 0 bases, leaving 6 bases not matched to a gene. As DNA, the CDR3 is TGTGCCATCAGTTCGACAGGGCCGTACCAAGAGACCCAGTACTTC. Translated: CAISSTGPYQETQYF.

The V and J genes are TRBV5-1 and TRBJ1-1; no clear D. The CDR3 contains 16 residues. V lost 3 bases and J lost 8, with 23 bases in between. Germline loops: CDR1 SGHRS, CDR2 YFSETQ. CDR3 bases: TGCGCCAGCAGCTCCACTTGGGGAGCCGCCGGGATCGAAGCTTTCTTT. Translating gives CASSSTWGAAGIEAFF.

This sequence joins TRBV19 and TRBJ1-3; D gene ambiguous. Deletions cut 5 bases from V and 0 bases from J, with 20 bases between. From germline, CDR1 is LNHDA and CDR2 SQIVND (reference sequence). The CDR3 is 18 residues long. DNA of the CDR3: TGTGCCAGTAGTTCAGCGTCCAGCGGATTCGCCTCTGGAAACACCATATATTTT. It translates to CASSSASSGFASGNTIYF.

This chain uses TRBV9 with TRBJ2-7, with D perhaps assigned TRBD1 or TRBD2 (6 bases each). This CDR3 is 14 amino acids long. Germline values: CDR1 SGDLS, CDR2 YYNGEE. V lost 0 bases to trimming and J lost 6 bases, with 13 bases between them. The CDR3 loop reads CASSVGPGATEQYF. The DNA for the CDR3 is TGTGCCAGCAGCGTAGGCCCGGGGGCGACCGAGCAGTACTTC.